This T cell receptor (beta chain) was sequenced during a study of blood T cell repertoires in COVID-19. Clones were read by immunoSEQ multiplex PCR, and TCRdb kept only the in-frame ones, dropping some. The table has some 110,000 clones, roughly 80% seen once. The specimen was peripheral blood. The receptor's source is a man between 65 and 80 years old with acute or convalescent COVID-19.

The CDR3 DNA follows: TGTGCCAGCAGCGCCGGCGGGTTACAGGGCGAGCAGTACTTC. Its translation is CASSAGGLQGEQYF. This chain uses TRBV5-4 with TRBJ2-7; D is possibly TRBD1 (6 bases). The CDR3 sequence is 14 residues long. Germline CDR1 is SGHNT and CDR2 is YYREEE (reference sequence). The V and J ends lost 4 bases and 6 bases respectively, with 17 bases between them.